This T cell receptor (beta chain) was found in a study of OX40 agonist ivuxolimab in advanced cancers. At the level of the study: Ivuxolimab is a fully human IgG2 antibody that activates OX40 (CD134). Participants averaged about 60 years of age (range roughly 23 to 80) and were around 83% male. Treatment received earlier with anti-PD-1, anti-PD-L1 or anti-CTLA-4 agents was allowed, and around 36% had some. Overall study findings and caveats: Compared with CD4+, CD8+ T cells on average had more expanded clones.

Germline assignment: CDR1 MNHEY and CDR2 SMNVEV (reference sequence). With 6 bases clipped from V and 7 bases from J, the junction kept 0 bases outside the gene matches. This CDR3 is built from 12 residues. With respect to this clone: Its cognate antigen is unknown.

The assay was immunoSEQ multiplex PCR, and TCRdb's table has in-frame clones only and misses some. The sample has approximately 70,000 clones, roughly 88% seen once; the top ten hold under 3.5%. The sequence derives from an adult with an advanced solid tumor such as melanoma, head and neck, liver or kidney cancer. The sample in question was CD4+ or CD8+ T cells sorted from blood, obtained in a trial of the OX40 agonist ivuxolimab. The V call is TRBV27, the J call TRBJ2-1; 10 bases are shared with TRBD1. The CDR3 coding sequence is TGTGCCAGCAGGGACAGGGGGAATGAGCAGTTCTTC. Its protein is CASRDRGNEQFF.